Following are 15 T cell receptor beta chains from one sample sequenced in a study of regulatory T cells in long-lasting Graves disease. Library construction for TCR beta used iRepertoire HTBI primers and Arm-PCR of CDR3 regions. Each CDR3 protein gets one entry after TCRdb re-called the multiplex PCR reads with MiXCR. The sample carries around 460,000 distinct CDR3 sequences, under 25% recorded once. Time point indicated: persistent/refractory GD, antithyroid drugs over 5 years with positive TRAb. Preparation of the TCR library used RNA extracted from PBMCs. The sample in question was peripheral blood mononuclear cells (PBMCs), obtained when the disease was refractory, from a patient treated with antithyroid drugs. These TCRs come from a female donor with Graves disease.

This clonotype is a singleton in its sample. Just one base apart from a much larger clone, this may be a read error. The chain joins TRBV28 to TRBJ1-2; D not resolved. The length of the CDR3 is 15 residues. The germline gives CDR1 MDHEN, CDR2 SYDVKM. The V end was cut by 5 bases, the J end by 0 bases, with 13 bases between. CDR3 nucleotides: TGTGCCAGCAGTGGACCAGGAGCTTCTAACTATGGCTACACCTTC. Amino acid sequence: CASSGPGASNYGYTF.

This clonotype was seen repeatedly, ten times or more. The chain links TRBV7-2 to TRBJ1-6, with 8 positions matching TRBD1. This CDR3 is 15 amino acids long. The germline CDR1 and CDR2 sequences are SGHTA and FQGNSA. V dropped 4 bases and J dropped 11; count of bases not matched to a gene: 10. Written as DNA, the CDR3 is TGTGCCAGCAGCTCGGGACAGGCAGGGGATGCACCCCTCCACTTT. Residues: CASSSGQAGDAPLHF. The complete variable domain, with remaining parts taken from reference TRBV7-2 and TRBJ1-6, reads GAGVSQSPSNKVTEKGKDVELRCDPISGHTALYWYRQSLGQGLEFLIYFQGNSAPDKSGLPSDRFSAERTGGSVSTLTIQRTQQEDSAVYLCASSSGQAGDAPLHFGNGTRLTVT.

This clonotype was recorded many times. The chain is built from TRBV2 and TRBJ1-4; 8 bases map to TRBD1. V trimming: 4 bases; J trimming: 0 bases; junction bases outside the gene matches: 1. This CDR3 region has 15 residues. Germline CDR1 is SNHLY and CDR2 is FYNNEI. The chain's CDR3 is CASSAQGATNEKLFF. The CDR3 DNA reads TGTGCCAGCAGTGCACAGGGGGCAACTAATGAAAAACTGTTTTTT.

The table lists this clonotype with many counts. The chain carries TRBV2 and TRBJ1-2; D uncertain. Trimming stripped 4 bases from V and 4 bases from J, with 7 bases between. Germline loops: CDR1 SNHLY, CDR2 FYNNEI. CDR3 length equals 12 residues. CDR3 DNA: TGTGCCAGCAGTGTGGGCCTCTATGGCTACACCTTC. Its translation: CASSVGLYGYTF.

This clonotype was seen many times. This chain connects TRBV11-3 to TRBJ1-2; 7 bases are shared with TRBD1. The V gene's germline CDR1 is SGHNT and CDR2 YENEEA. With V trimmed by 5 bases and J by 4 bases, 4 bases remained unmatched. The CDR3 extends over 13 amino acids. The CDR3 is CASSQGGVYGYTF. In DNA form, the CDR3 reads TGTGCCAGCAGCCAGGGGGGGGTCTATGGCTACACCTTC. The variable domain in full, completed from reference TRBV11-3 and TRBJ1-2, reads EAGVVQSPRYKIIEKKQPVAFWCNPISGHNTLYWYLQNLGQGPELLIRYENEEAVDDSQLPKDRFSAERLKGVDSTLKIQPAELGDSAVYLCASSQGGVYGYTFGSGTRLTVV.

This clonotype was observed a handful of times. This chain joins TRBV7-2 and TRBJ2-1; unclear D gene. Trimming cost V 1 base and J 9 bases, with 16 bases left between them. The CDR3 spans 15 residues. Per the germline V gene, CDR1 is SGHTA and CDR2 is FQGNSA. The CDR3 spells CASSLESQPLSEQFF. Written as DNA, the CDR3 is TGTGCCAGCAGCTTAGAGTCGCAACCGCTGAGTGAGCAGTTCTTC.

The chain recombines TRBV2 with TRBJ2-5; 10 nucleotides align to TRBD1. TRBJ2-1 matches the DNA end more closely, so the J call is doubtful. This CDR3 contains 16 residues. CDR1 SNHLY and CDR2 FYNNEI come from the germline V gene. The CDR3 here is CASRDPGTGVYNEQFF. CDR3 coding DNA: TGTGCCAGCAGGGATCCCGGGACAGGGGTTTACAATGAGCAGTTCTTC.

The chain joins TRBV20-1 to TRBJ2-1; 13 nucleotides line up with TRBD2. The CDR3 runs 13 residues. V was clipped by 5 bases and J by 8 bases; unmatched bases: 3. Germline V gene lookup returns CDR1 DFQATT and CDR2 SNEGSKA (reference sequence). This CDR3 reads CSAGTSGMDEQFF. CDR3 nucleotides: TGCAGTGCTGGGACTAGCGGGATGGATGAGCAGTTCTTC.

This clonotype came up many times. V gene TRBV3-1 combines with J gene TRBJ1-1, with D possibly being TRBD1 (5 bases). Trimming stripped 3 bases from V and 8 bases from J, with 10 bases between. Germline-derived CDR1 and CDR2 are LGHDT and YNNKEL (reference sequence). CDR3 length: 12 amino acids. CDR3 DNA sequence: TGTGCCAGCAGCCAGGCGGACAACGAAGCTTTCTTT. Its protein is CASSQADNEAFF. Looking up the rest from reference TRBV3-1 and TRBJ1-1 gives the full variable domain: DTAVSQTPKYLVTQMGNDKSIKCEQNLGHDTMYWYKQDSKKFLKIMFSYNNKELIINETVPNRFSPKSPDKAHLNLHINSLELGDSAVYFCASSQADNEAFFGQGTRLTVV.

The chain recombines TRBV2 with TRBJ2-5; TRBD1 matches at 9 bases. The assigned J gene may be wrong: the sequence end matches TRBJ2-1 better. The germline V gene encodes CDR1 SNHLY and CDR2 FYNNEI. This CDR3 spans 14 amino acids. CDR3 residues: CASSVRTGDNEQFF. Written as DNA, the CDR3 is TGTGCCAGCAGTGTAAGGACAGGGGACAATGAGCAGTTCTTC.

This clonotype was seen only a few times. The J gene is TRBJ1-5, the V gene TRBV30; D unclear. Trimming left V 3 bases short and J 7 bases short, with 10 bases between. Germline loops: CDR1 GTSNPN, CDR2 SVGIG (reference sequence). This CDR3 is built from 12 residues. The CDR3, as DNA: TGTGCCTGGAGGGTGCCGGGACAGCCCCAGCATTTT. The encoded protein is CAWRVPGQPQHF.

The chain has TRBV30 and TRBJ1-1; the D gene is possibly TRBD1 (5 bases). The V gene lost 8 bases and the J gene lost 3 bases, with 19 bases spanning the gap. This CDR3 is 14 amino acids long. In germline, CDR1 is GTSNPN, CDR2 SVGIG (reference sequence). The CDR3 here is CARTGGEWDTEAFF. In DNA, the CDR3 is TGTGCCCGCACGGGGGGAGAGTGGGACACTGAAGCTTTCTTT.

This clonotype has ten or more counts. The chain is built from TRBV10-3 and TRBJ2-7; 8 bases line up with TRBD2. CDR1 and CDR2 from the germline V gene are ENHRY and SYGVKD. V gave up 3 bases and J gave up 1 base; unmatched junction bases: 14. The CDR3 spans 18 residues. Written as DNA, the CDR3 is TGTGCCATCAGTGACTCCTCGGGGGGGCGGCAGAGGTCCTACGAGCAGTACTTC. This gives the protein CAISDSSGGRQRSYEQYF.

At least ten counts were recorded for this clonotype. In nucleotides, the CDR3 is TGTGCCAGCAATCCTTCCGGGGGAAGGTTGAACACTGAAGCTTTCTTT. Protein sequence: CASNPSGGRLNTEAFF. The chain uses TRBV12-3 or TRBV12-4 and TRBJ1-1; TRBD1 might be the D (5 bases). This CDR3 is 16 amino acids long. V was shortened by 7 bases and J by 0 bases, with 18 bases between the two germline ends.

The table lists this clonotype with many counts. J is TRBJ2-7 and V is TRBV15; D uncertain. V dropped 0 bases and J dropped 6 bases, with 18 bases sitting between them. The length of the CDR3 is 16 residues. Germline CDR1 and CDR2: LNHNV and YYDKDF (reference sequence). CDR3 region: CATSRDLGLETGEQYF. CDR3 nucleotide sequence: TGTGCCACCAGCAGAGATCTGGGTCTTGAAACTGGCGAGCAGTACTTC.